These 30 T cell receptor beta chains came from one sample sequenced in a study of control samples from healthy donors and cancer patients. Only in-frame clones appear in the TCRdb table, and some are missing; sequencing was by immunoSEQ multiplex PCR. Its listing shows 150,000 to 200,000 clones. Sequenced material: blood. All receptors come from a woman in her thirties in good health.

The chain joins TRBV4-1 to TRBJ2-3; 8 bases align to TRBD1. Losses at the gene ends were 4 bases for V and 4 bases for J; bases not matched to a gene: 4. CDR1 is MGHRA and CDR2 is YSYEKL in the germline V gene. This CDR3 comprises 14 residues. CDR3 residues: CASSPETGADTQYF. The CDR3 DNA is TGCGCCAGCAGCCCAGAGACAGGGGCAGATACGCAGTATTTT.

The chain combines TRBV27 with TRBJ1-2, with D maybe TRBD1 (5 bases). Trimming cost V 4 bases and J 4 bases, with 10 bases left between them. The germline V gene encodes CDR1 MNHEY and CDR2 SMNVEV (reference sequence). The length of the CDR3 is 13 residues. This CDR3 is CASSYAGGYGYTF. In DNA, the CDR3 is TGTGCCAGCAGTTATGCCGGGGGCTATGGCTACACCTTC.

The chain is built from TRBV5-5 and TRBJ1-2; TRBD1 aligns across 7 bases. V lost 1 base and J lost 8; bases outside the gene matches: 8. This CDR3 is built from 14 residues. CDR1 SGHKS and CDR2 YYEKEE come from the germline V gene (reference sequence). The CDR3 sequence: CASSLMWAGQGYTF. In nucleotides, the CDR3 is TGTGCCAGCAGCTTGATGTGGGCGGGACAGGGCTACACCTTC.

This chain links TRBV27 with TRBJ1-5; no reliable D call. The CDR3 length is 14 residues. Deletions cut 3 bases from V and 5 bases from J, with 11 bases between. Germline CDR1 reads MNHEY; CDR2 reads SMNVEV (reference sequence). CDR3 DNA: TGTGCCAGCAGTTTGAGTAGGGCAGATCAGCCCCAGCATTTT. Amino acid sequence: CASSLSRADQPQHF.

To note about this clone: The junction shows a germline mismatch at one end, possibly a read error. CDR3 nucleotide sequence: TGTGCTAGCAGCTTTGGTTTAAACACCGGGGAGCTGTTTTTT. Protein sequence: CASSFGLNTGELFF. V and J are TRBV7-7 and TRBJ2-2; D not certain. CDR1 is SSHAT and CDR2 is FNYEAQ in the germline V gene (reference sequence). The CDR3 covers 14 residues.

The chain recombines TRBV5-1 with TRBJ2-2; 9 positions match TRBD1. Germline loops: CDR1 SGHRS, CDR2 YFSETQ. CDR3 size: 17 residues. V shed 3 bases, J shed 3 bases, and the junction held 9 bases outside the gene matches. The CDR3 region has the DNA TGCGCCAGCAGCTGGGGCCGTGGGGACAGGGACACCGGGGAGCTGTTTTTT. It yields the protein CASSWGRGDRDTGELFF.

This sequence joins TRBV4-2 and TRBJ2-1; maybe TRBD2 (6 bases). Trimming cost V 6 bases and J 0 bases, with 15 bases left between them. Germline V gives CDR1 LGHNA, CDR2 YNFKEQ. There are 16 residues in the CDR3. The CDR3 spells CASRGSGRSSYNEQFF. The CDR3 DNA reads TGTGCCAGCAGGGGGAGCGGGCGAAGCTCCTACAATGAGCAGTTCTTC.

This sequence joins TRBV5-1 and TRBJ1-1; possible D gene TRBD1, 6 bases. Germline values: CDR1 SGHRS, CDR2 YFSETQ. The CDR3 extends over 14 amino acids. The V end was cut by 6 bases, the J end by 3 bases, with 15 bases between. CDR3 DNA sequence: TGCGCCAGCAATATCAGGGGTTCGGACACTGAAGCTTTCTTT. As protein: CASNIRGSDTEAFF.

The V gene is TRBV7-2, the J gene TRBJ1-5, with 10 bases that match TRBD1. Germline CDR1 reads SGHTA; CDR2 reads FQGNSA. The CDR3 covers 16 residues. Trimming removed 6 bases from V and 8 bases from J; junction bases left unmatched: 13. The CDR3 loop is CASRNSGTGVQEPQHF. The CDR3 DNA sequence: TGTGCCAGCAGAAACTCCGGGACAGGGGTTCAAGAGCCCCAGCATTTT.

V is TRBV4-2 and J is TRBJ1-1; TRBD1 might be the D (6 bases). Trimming took 4 bases from V and 4 from J, leaving 19 bases between them. CDR1 and CDR2 (germline): LGHNA, YNFKEQ. The CDR3 totals 16 residues. The CDR3 region has the DNA TGTGCCAGCAGCCGCGCCCACCTCGAAGGGGGCACTGAAGCTTTCTTT. It codes for CASSRAHLEGGTEAFF.

V is TRBV7-3 and J is TRBJ1-1; D possibly corresponds to TRBD1 (5 bases). In germline, CDR1 is SGHTA, CDR2 FQGTGA. The CDR3 is made up of 13 amino acids. Deletions cut 1 base from V and 6 bases from J, with 9 bases between. As DNA, the CDR3 is TGTGCCAGCAGCTTAAACCGGGACGCTGAAGCTTTCTTT. It translates to CASSLNRDAEAFF.

The chain uses TRBV6-5 and TRBJ1-4, with D unclear. The V end was cut by 2 bases, the J end by 8 bases, with 12 bases between. The germline gives CDR1 MNHEY, CDR2 SVGAGI. The CDR3 runs to 14 residues. The CDR3 DNA is TGTGCCAGCAGTTACGGGAGGGTTGGAGAAAAACTGTTTTTT. This sequence encodes CASSYGRVGEKLFF.

J is TRBJ1-1 and V is TRBV7-9; D possibly corresponds to TRBD1 (6 bases). This CDR3 spans 14 amino acids. Per germline, CDR1 SEHNR and CDR2 FQNEAQ (reference sequence). Trimming took 1 base from V and 4 from J, leaving 10 bases between them. This CDR3 reads CASSLDPGVTEAFF. The CDR3 DNA reads as TGTGCCAGCAGCTTAGATCCAGGGGTCACTGAAGCTTTCTTT.

The chain is built from TRBV5-4 and TRBJ2-3; D remains ambiguous. The germline V gene encodes CDR1 SGHNT and CDR2 YYREEE (reference sequence). This CDR3 comprises 14 residues. Trimming pared 1 base from V and 4 bases from J, leaving 10 bases between. CDR3 region: CASSLLLDADTQYF. CDR3 nucleotide sequence: TGTGCCAGCAGCTTGTTACTCGATGCAGATACGCAGTATTTT.

V gene TRBV19 combines with J gene TRBJ1-3, with D hard to call. Looked up from germline, CDR1 is LNHDA and CDR2 is SQIVND (reference sequence). The CDR3 spans 12 residues. The V end was cut by 6 bases, the J end by 5 bases, with 8 bases between. The CDR3 here is CASSPSRNTIYF. CDR3 DNA sequence: TGTGCCAGTAGCCCCTCCCGAAACACCATATATTTT. Combining the CDR3 with reference TRBV19 and TRBJ1-3 gives the whole variable domain DGGITQSPKYLFRKEGQNVTLSCEQNLNHDAMYWYRQDPGQGLRLIYYSQIVNDFQKGDIAEGYSVSREKKESFPLTVTSAQKNPTAFYLCASSPSRNTIYFGEGSWLTVV.

The chain combines TRBV4-2 with TRBJ1-1; D gene ambiguous. The germline gives CDR1 LGHNA, CDR2 YNFKEQ. The CDR3 covers 14 residues. Trimming pared 0 bases from V and 5 bases from J, leaving 10 bases between. The CDR3 bases are TGTGCCAGCAGCCAAGATCGGCGGGGAACTGAAGCTTTCTTT. Its translation: CASSQDRRGTEAFF.

The V gene is TRBV10-3, the J gene TRBJ1-6; 8 bases map to TRBD1. Germline V gives CDR1 ENHRY, CDR2 SYGVKD. V dropped 7 bases and J dropped 10; count of bases not matched to a gene: 9. The CDR3 runs to 14 residues. CDR3 DNA sequence: TGTGCCATCAATAGGGACAGGCTAGACTCACCCCTCCACTTT. Encoded protein: CAINRDRLDSPLHF.

The V gene is TRBV18, the J gene TRBJ1-1; D possibly corresponds to TRBD1 (5 bases). Trimming shortened V by 3 bases and J by 0 bases, and 11 bases separated the two germline ends. The V gene's germline CDR1 is KGHSH and CDR2 LQKENI. This CDR3 is 15 amino acids long. CDR3 bases: TGTGCCAGCTCACCCCCGACAGCCATGAACACTGAAGCTTTCTTT. Amino acids: CASSPPTAMNTEAFF.

V gene TRBV28 combines with J gene TRBJ2-2, with TRBD2 matching 12 bases. V lost 4 bases to trimming and J lost 7 bases; unmatched junction nucleotides: 7. The germline V gene encodes CDR1 MDHEN and CDR2 SYDVKM. The length of the CDR3 is 16 residues. The CDR3 region has the DNA TGTGCCAGCAGTTCCCCTACTAGCGGGGGGATCGGGGAGCTGTTTTTT. Amino acid sequence: CASSSPTSGGIGELFF.

Worth noting for this clone: Other DNA sequences within the sample encode an identical CDR3. The chain has TRBV4-3 and TRBJ1-2, with TRBD1 matching over 9 bases. Germline V CDR1 and CDR2: LGHNA, YSLEER. The J segment lost 5 bases and the V segment lost 3 bases, leaving 4 bases of the junction unmatched. The CDR3 spans 14 residues. DNA for the CDR3: TGCGCCAGCAGCCAGGGACAGGGAACGTATGGCTACACCTTC. Residues: CASSQGQGTYGYTF.

The chain employs TRBV7-9 and TRBJ1-1, with D possibly TRBD1 on 5 matching bases. This CDR3 is built from 15 residues. V lost 5 bases, J lost 0 bases, and 13 bases lay in between. Germline V gene sequence: CDR1 SEHNR, CDR2 FQNEAQ (reference sequence). The CDR3 sequence is CASSALGVMNTEAFF. CDR3 in DNA: TGTGCCAGCAGCGCGCTGGGGGTAATGAACACTGAAGCTTTCTTT.

The chain joins TRBV7-2 to TRBJ1-1; D possibly corresponds to TRBD1 (5 bases). The CDR3 has 13 amino acids. Trimming took 6 bases from V and 0 from J, leaving 8 bases between them. Germline V gene lookup returns CDR1 SGHTA and CDR2 FQGNSA. DNA for the CDR3: TGTGCCAGCAGGACAGCTATGAACACTGAAGCTTTCTTT. Protein sequence: CASRTAMNTEAFF.

The chain carries TRBV30 and TRBJ2-6; D not resolved. Germline values: CDR1 GTSNPN, CDR2 SVGIG (reference sequence). This CDR3 has 15 residues. The V end lost 2 bases, the J end lost 3 bases, and 11 bases lay between the germline ends. The DNA of the CDR3 is TGTGCCTGGAGTTTCACAAGGTTTGGGGCCAACGTCCTGACTTTC. Encoded protein: CAWSFTRFGANVLTF.

As to this clone: Other DNA sequences in the same sample also yield this CDR3. V usage is TRBV5-1 and J usage is TRBJ2-7; 7 bases fit TRBD1. From germline, CDR1 is SGHRS and CDR2 YFSETQ. The CDR3 consists of 12 residues. Trimming cost V 3 bases and J 4 bases; bases outside gene matches: 1. The CDR3 loop reads CASSSQGYEQYF. Here the CDR3 DNA reads TGCGCCAGCAGCTCACAGGGGTACGAGCAGTACTTC.

CDR3 in DNA: TGTGCCAGCAGCCCCGCTGCAGGGGGCGCGGATGGCTACACCTTC. Its protein is CASSPAAGGADGYTF. The rearrangement uses TRBV28 and TRBJ1-2, with TRBD1 identical over 8 bases. Germline V gene sequence: CDR1 MDHEN, CDR2 SYDVKM. The junction had 12 bases not matched to a gene; V was cut back by 6 bases and J by 6 bases. The CDR3 is 15 residues long.

V is TRBV7-2 and J is TRBJ1-2; D is uncertain. The V end was cut by 6 bases, the J end by 6 bases, with 14 bases between. The length of the CDR3 is 13 residues. Germline CDR1 SGHTA, CDR2 FQGNSA. CDR3 loop: CASSSGMSDGYTF. The CDR3 DNA sequence: TGTGCCAGCAGTTCGGGGATGTCTGATGGCTACACCTTC.

The V call is TRBV30, the J call TRBJ1-3; D is possibly TRBD1 (5 bases). The CDR3 length is 14 residues. Germline values: CDR1 GTSNPN, CDR2 SVGIG (reference sequence). V was trimmed by 3 bases and J by 0 bases, leaving 9 bases between them. CDR3 nucleotide sequence: TGTGCCTGGAGCAAGGGGAACTCTGGAAACACCATATATTTT. It codes for CAWSKGNSGNTIYF.

The CDR3 nucleotides are TGTGCCAGCAGCCCACGGGACTCTCCGGGCACAGATACGCAGTATTTT. It specifies CASSPRDSPGTDTQYF. This sequence joins TRBV9 and TRBJ2-3; tentative D call: TRBD2 (6 bases). V lost 4 bases and J lost 1, with 16 bases in between. The CDR3 totals 16 residues. CDR1 and CDR2 from the germline V gene are SGDLS and YYNGEE.

The chain combines TRBV15 with TRBJ1-1; D may be TRBD1 (5 bases). The V gene's germline CDR1 is LNHNV and CDR2 YYDKDF (reference sequence). The germline V and J ends were trimmed by 3 bases and 2 bases, with 7 bases remaining between them. This CDR3 spans 13 amino acids. In nucleotides, the CDR3 is TGTGCCACCAGCAGGGGGGATAACACTGAAGCTTTCTTT. Translated, it gives CATSRGDNTEAFF.

The gene calls are TRBV6-4 and TRBJ2-2; 7 bases agree with TRBD2. Germline V gene data show CDR1 as MRHNA and CDR2 as SNTAGT. V shed 5 bases, J shed 3 bases, and the junction held 9 bases outside the gene matches. The CDR3 runs to 16 residues. In nucleotides, the CDR3 is TGTGCCAGCAGTCGTTCCCGGGGGGAATACACCGGGGAGCTGTTTTTT. The encoded protein is CASSRSRGEYTGELFF.